The present TCR beta chain was sequenced within a study of T cells in women clearing cervical HPV infection. Whole-study context: Controls were women whose single incident HPV16 infection cleared within 12 months without precancer or cancer.

As concerns this clone: The read comes to an end 3 residues before the CDR3 does, leaving the germline J gene to fill in the end.

This table comes from immunoSEQ multiplex PCR, and its TCRdb copy is limited to in-frame clones, with some not included. The sample table includes approximately 39,000 clones. The CDR3 extends over 15 amino acids. Germline CDR1 and CDR2: ENHRY and SYGVKD. V was shortened by 6 bases and J by 0 bases, with 14 bases between the two germline ends. The TCR originated in a woman between 18 and 70 years old with a cervical HPV16 infection that either progressed to CIN3+ or cleared (not recorded which). The chain is built from TRBV10-3 and TRBJ2-5; D unresolved. Material: blood buffy coat. The CDR3 here is CAIRAATQYQETQYF. The part of the CDR3 DNA that was read is TGTGCCATCAGGGCGGCCACCCAGTACCAAGAGACC.